The T cell receptor beta chain described here comes from a study of T cells in Graves' hyperthyroidism and ophthalmopathy (dated by TCRdb to between 2018 and 2021). In the study overall: Peripheral blood samples were taken at initial diagnosis, before any treatment was given. To identify distinguishing TCR V-J signatures, a discovery cohort of about 100 patients was used, comprising 43 with Graves' ophthalmopathy and approximately 57 with stable Graves' hyperthyroidism. Whether ophthalmopathy could be predicted prospectively was tested in an independent validation cohort made up of under 20 hyperthyroidism patients plus 17 patients who later progressed to ophthalmopathy. The roughly 100 discovery patients were randomly divided into training and test sets at a 7:3 ratio. In several Graves' hyperthyroidism patients, the study also compared T-cell repertoires from thyroid tissue with T-cell repertoires from blood. Following sampling, methimazole starting at 30 mg daily was given to hyperthyroidism patients, and high-dose intravenous methylprednisolone was given to ophthalmopathy patients. TCR Vbeta CDR3 sequencing of some 140 peripheral blood samples (43 ophthalmopathy, approximately 80 hyperthyroidism and approximately 17 progressor patients) is reported in the paper.

This clonotype was observed at least ten times. The target of this receptor is not known. No much larger clone exists at a distance of one base, and base qualities are not known. Study-wide conclusions, independent of this receptor: In validation, progression to ophthalmopathy was predicted by the model with roughly 69% sensitivity and just over 72% specificity, a median of roughly 6 months before onset. Most expanded thyroid clonotypes (frequency above 0.001) were also detected in blood, a finding suggesting that blood repertoires may reflect thyroid immune responses. In cross-validation, a model built on a 13 V-J signature told ophthalmopathy apart from stable hyperthyroidism with approximately 91% sensitivity and roughly 81% specificity, and in testing the same model reached 80%/75%. Sample size was not statistically predetermined, and blinding of investigators to group allocation was not performed.

The TCR beta CDR3 regions were amplified from RNA transcripts. For the first round of RT-PCR on the TCR CDR3, the HTBI primer set was used together with the Qiagen OneStep RT-PCR kit. A second multiplex PCR round built the libraries, followed by size selection and purification. Libraries were sequenced paired-end with 100 bp reads on an Illumina HiSeq2000. Per the authors' processing: SOAPnuke was used to process the raw data, with reads discarded if the reads contained adapters or uncalled bases, had a mean Phred below 15, or lacked an exact constant-primer or identifier match. COPE v1.2.5 was used to merge the high-quality paired reads, and each unique nucleotide sequence was defined as a clonotype. Clonotypes were aligned to IMGT TRBV, TRBD and TRBJ reference segments using MiTCR v1.1. Analysis was restricted to V-J combinations with a frequency above 0.0001, which covered 98% to 99.2% of repertoires. A TCS score was defined as the ratio of F50 (clonal expansion) to E x V (chaos), with BLOSUM62-based TCRdist applied between CDR3 peptides within each V-J. Welch's t-statistics and random forest reduced several hundred V-J features to 13, which were used in a naive Bayes classifier (R e1071). TCRdb ran its own pipeline on the public reads, namely fastp trimming at Q25 and MiXCR clone calling, and kept in-frame beta chains. Each record represents a unique CDR3 protein, reported with the most common genes and DNA among its rows. TCRdb's processing, not the authors', yielded these V and J calls. Across this sample there are some 490,000 distinct CDR3 sequences, with 15% to 20% seen only once. Around 28% of the sample goes to the ten largest clones.

CDR1 is given as DFQATT and CDR2 as SNEGSKA, both from the germline V gene (reference sequence). From V the trimming removes 0 bases and from J it removes 3 bases, while the gene matches leave 10 bases of the junction unaccounted for. The CDR3, cysteine through phenylalanine, is 16 amino acids long. Only the CDR3 DNA is retained, 48 bases long and in frame from the first base. In the ophthalmopathy patients, disease was moderately to severely active, with a Clinical Activity Score of 3 or more, a NOSPECS grade of 4 or more, and a duration of less than 3 months. Any patient with an uncontrolled infection, another autoimmune disease, pregnancy or lactation was excluded. Clinical symptoms, serum thyroxine and TRAb, thyroid ultrasound, and orbital computed tomography formed the basis for the diagnoses. PBMCs were separated from about 10 ml of fresh peripheral blood using Ficoll-Paque density gradient centrifugation. Total RNA was extracted using Trizol reagent, and RNA quality was assessed on an Agilent 2100 Bioanalyzer.

Sequencing was performed on blood. In this chain, TRBV20-1 is recombined with TRBJ2-7, and 8 junction bases match TRBD2. The sequence derives from a woman aged 30 to 39 with Graves' ophthalmopathy. The CDR3 has the sequence CSARDPTSGRGYEQYF. DNA sequence: TGCAGTGCTAGAGATCCCACTAGCGGAAGAGGCTACGAGCAGTACTTC.